Listed here are 23 T cell receptor beta chains from one sample, sequenced in a study of blood T cell repertoires in COVID-19. Profiling relied on immunoSEQ multiplex PCR, and the TCRdb table lists in-frame clones only, not all of them. This repertoire shows roughly 100,000 clones, approximately 87% found once; its top ten account for roughly 13%. Sequenced: peripheral blood. These receptors all stem from a human donor in a cohort sampled during active or convalescent COVID-19.

This chain links TRBV4-1 with TRBJ1-4, with TRBD1 matching over 7 bases. In germline, CDR1 is MGHRA, CDR2 YSYEKL. CDR3 length: 15 residues. Trimming removed 5 bases from V and 4 bases from J; junction bases left unmatched: 7. For the CDR3, the DNA is TGCGCCAGCAGCGGCCCGGGACAGATTAATGAAAAACTGTTTTTT. Translation: CASSGPGQINEKLFF.

The chain joins TRBV28 to TRBJ2-7, with 7 bases matching TRBD2. CDR1 and CDR2 from the germline V gene are MDHEN and SYDVKM. This CDR3 region has 12 residues. The V gene end was trimmed by 10 bases and the J gene end by 3 bases; junction bases not matched to a gene: 6. The CDR3 region has the DNA TGTGCCACCGCGGCGGGGGTCTACGAGCAGTACTTC. This gives the protein CATAAGVYEQYF.

The chain recombines TRBV3-1 (or the pseudogene TRBV3-2) with TRBJ2-5, with 9 positions matching TRBD2. This CDR3 has 15 residues. V shed 1 base, J shed 9 bases, and the junction held 9 bases outside the gene matches. The germline gives CDR1 LGHDT, CDR2 YNNKEL (reference sequence). The CDR3 loop is CASSQVATSGPAQYF. CDR3 in DNA: TGTGCCAGCAGCCAAGTGGCGACTAGCGGTCCGGCCCAGTACTTC.

The chain links TRBV18 to TRBJ2-5; the D gene is possibly TRBD2 (5 bases). The CDR3 is made up of 16 amino acids. Germline V gene data show CDR1 as KGHSH and CDR2 as LQKENI. Trimming left V 0 bases short and J 5 bases short, with 16 bases between. CDR3 loop: CASSPPEVARQETQYF. The CDR3 DNA follows: TGTGCCAGCTCACCACCGGAGGTAGCTAGGCAGGAGACCCAGTACTTC.

This chain uses TRBV2 with TRBJ1-4, with 7 bases lining up with TRBD1. The V and J ends lost 6 bases and 8 bases, in that order; junction bases with no gene match: 9. This CDR3 comprises 14 residues. Germline CDR1 reads SNHLY; CDR2 reads FYNNEI. Written as DNA, the CDR3 is TGTGCCAGCAGCGTAGGACAGGAGGCGGAAAAACTGTTTTTT. It specifies CASSVGQEAEKLFF.

The chain uses TRBV5-4 and TRBJ2-4; 10 nucleotides line up with TRBD2. Looked up from germline, CDR1 is SGHNT and CDR2 is YYREEE (reference sequence). The V and J ends lost 3 bases and 1 base, in that order; junction bases with no gene match: 7. This CDR3 has 17 amino acids. The CDR3 DNA sequence: TGTGCCAGCAGCTGGGAAGCGGGGGGGGAGGCCAAAAACATTCAGTACTTC. Its translation is CASSWEAGGEAKNIQYF.

The chain has TRBV18 and TRBJ1-2, with TRBD1 matching over 9 bases. CDR1 and CDR2 (germline): KGHSH, LQKENI. The CDR3 covers 15 residues. V dropped 2 bases and J dropped 8; count of bases not matched to a gene: 9. The CDR3 coding sequence is TGTGCCAGCTCACCAGCGACAGGGGGAAGGAGGGGCTACACCTTC. It translates to CASSPATGGRRGYTF.

The chain couples TRBV12-3 or TRBV12-4 to TRBJ2-7, with D possibly being TRBD2 (6 bases). Deletions cut 4 bases from V and 6 bases from J, with 13 bases between. This CDR3 spans 13 amino acids. The CDR3 nucleotides read TGTGCCAGCAGTTCGACTAGTCCGTCCGAGCAGTACTTC. Residues: CASSSTSPSEQYF.

The chain joins TRBV24-1 to TRBJ1-2, with a tentative D call TRBD1 (5 bases). Per the germline V gene, CDR1 is KGHDR and CDR2 is SFDVKD. The V end lost 5 bases, the J end lost 4 bases, and 16 bases lay between the germline ends. CDR3 length: 15 amino acids. In DNA, the CDR3 is TGTGCCACCAGTGGCGTCGGCGGGGGAGGCTATGGCTACACCTTC. Translated: CATSGVGGGGYGYTF.

This chain joins TRBV19 and TRBJ1-4, with D perhaps TRBD1 (6 bases). The CDR3 sequence is 12 residues long. Germline values: CDR1 LNHDA, CDR2 SQIVND (reference sequence). V lost 4 bases and J lost 8, with 8 bases in between. For the CDR3, the DNA is TGTGCCAGTAGTACCACAGGGGAAAAACTGTTTTTT. Translated: CASSTTGEKLFF.

The rearrangement links TRBV3-1 (or the pseudogene TRBV3-2) to TRBJ1-3; D possibly corresponds to TRBD1 (5 bases). Germline CDR1 LGHDT, CDR2 YNNKEL (reference sequence). This CDR3 is built from 14 residues. Trimming removed 4 bases from V and 2 bases from J, with 9 bases in between. CDR3 DNA sequence: TGTGCCAGCAGCCGCGGGGGGACTGGAAACACCATATATTTT. Protein: CASSRGGTGNTIYF.

This chain uses TRBV6-5 with TRBJ2-5, with D tentatively TRBD2 (6 bases). V lost 6 bases and J 5 bases, leaving 16 bases between the germline ends. Germline V gene sequence: CDR1 MNHEY, CDR2 SVGAGI. CDR3 length: 14 residues. The CDR3 reads CASRITQAGETQYF. Here the CDR3 DNA reads TGTGCCAGCAGGATTACTCAGGCGGGGGAGACCCAGTACTTC.

The chain combines TRBV5-1 with TRBJ1-1; 8 bases are a match to TRBD1. The CDR3 spans 14 residues. Germline V gives CDR1 SGHRS, CDR2 YFSETQ. The V gene end was trimmed by 4 bases and the J gene end by 3 bases; junction bases not matched to a gene: 5. The CDR3 region has the DNA TGCGCCAGCAGCGGGACGACAGGGGACACTGAAGCTTTCTTT. Translating it yields CASSGTTGDTEAFF.

The genes are TRBV28 and TRBJ2-7; TRBD2 matches 11 bases. The V segment lost 9 bases and the J segment 2 bases; nucleotides outside the gene matches: 3. The CDR3 is made up of 13 amino acids. Germline V CDR1 and CDR2: MDHEN, SYDVKM. The CDR3 DNA follows: TGTGCCAGTAATAGCGGGGGGGCCTACGAGCAGTACTTC. Translated, it gives CASNSGGAYEQYF. Full variable domain (missing parts from reference TRBV28 and TRBJ2-7): DVKVTQSSRYLVKRTGEKVFLECVQDMDHENMFWYRQDPGLGLRLIYFSYDVKMKEKGDIPEGYSVSREKKERFSLILESASTNQTSMYLCASNSGGAYEQYFGPGTRLTVT.

The V call is TRBV19, the J call TRBJ1-4; 7 nucleotides align to TRBD1. The CDR3 is 15 amino acids. CDR1 is LNHDA, CDR2 SQIVND, per germline (reference sequence). V shed 4 bases, J shed 5 bases, and the junction held 7 bases outside the gene matches. CDR3 bases: TGTGCCAGTAGTACTCACAGGGGCCAGAATGAAAAACTGTTTTTT. Protein sequence: CASSTHRGQNEKLFF.

In its sample, this clone was seen a few times. The gene calls are TRBV4-2 and TRBJ2-3; 11 nucleotides match TRBD2. CDR3 size: 16 residues. Trimming at V came to 2 bases and at J to 0 bases, leaving 1 base not matched to a gene. Germline CDR1 reads LGHNA; CDR2 reads YNFKEQ. The CDR3 here is CASSQRTSGSTDTQYF. CDR3 nucleotides: TGTGCCAGCAGCCAAAGGACTAGCGGGAGCACAGATACGCAGTATTTT.

The CDR3 nucleotides are TGTGCCACGGGGGGGCCCTACGAGCAGTACTTC. Its protein product is CATGGPYEQYF. The chain combines TRBV28 with TRBJ2-7; 8 bases agree with TRBD2. Germline CDR1 is MDHEN and CDR2 is SYDVKM. This CDR3 has 11 amino acids. With 10 bases clipped from V and 2 bases from J, the junction kept 1 base outside the gene matches.

The V and J genes are TRBV19 and TRBJ2-3, with a possible D match to TRBD1 (6 bases). CDR1 is LNHDA, CDR2 SQIVND, per germline (reference sequence). V lost 6 bases and J 2 bases, leaving 12 bases between the germline ends. The CDR3 length is 14 residues. The CDR3 spells CASSQGSFTDTQYF. The CDR3 bases are TGTGCCAGTAGCCAGGGGTCATTCACAGATACGCAGTATTTT.

V and J are TRBV25-1 and TRBJ2-6; 9 nucleotides agree with TRBD1. Germline loops: CDR1 MGHDK, CDR2 SYGVNS. V lost 9 bases and J lost 4; bases outside the gene matches: 16. This CDR3 region has 18 residues. CDR3 sequence: CARPLHRDRDPGANVLTF. CDR3 nucleotide sequence: TGTGCCAGGCCACTGCACCGGGACAGGGATCCCGGGGCCAACGTCCTGACTTTC.

The chain employs TRBV6-1 and TRBJ1-5, with 7 bases lining up with TRBD1. The CDR3 contains 16 residues. V dropped 1 base and J dropped 4; count of bases not matched to a gene: 7. Germline CDR1 and CDR2: MNHNS and SASEGT. For the CDR3, the DNA is TGTGCCAGCAGTGAAGAGGTGACAGGGTTGAATCAGCCCCAGCATTTT. Translating gives CASSEEVTGLNQPQHF.

Only a few counts were recorded for this clone. The chain joins TRBV7-8 to TRBJ1-2, with D perhaps matching TRBD1 (5 bases). V gave up 4 bases and J gave up 4 bases, with 16 bases separating them. The CDR3 runs 15 residues. Germline CDR1 and CDR2: SGHVS and FQNEAQ. The CDR3 loop is CASSYGGLQSYGYTF. The CDR3 DNA reads TGTGCCAGCAGCTACGGGGGACTTCAGTCCTATGGCTACACCTTC.

This clone was seen only a few times. The chain carries TRBV2 and TRBJ1-6, with a tentative D call TRBD1 (5 bases). Deletions cut 9 bases from V and 8 bases from J, with 14 bases between. Germline CDR1 reads SNHLY; CDR2 reads FYNNEI. This CDR3 has 13 amino acids. The CDR3 is CASKGQSDSPLHF. The DNA for the CDR3 is TGTGCCAGTAAGGGGCAGAGCGATTCACCCCTCCACTTT.

The chain couples TRBV10-3 to TRBJ1-6; tentatively, D is TRBD1 (5 bases). There are 16 residues in the CDR3. In germline, CDR1 is ENHRY, CDR2 SYGVKD. Trimming shortened V by 0 bases and J by 3 bases, and 9 bases separated the two germline ends. This chain's CDR3 is CAISESGGYYNSPLHF. In nucleotides, the CDR3 is TGTGCCATCAGTGAGTCTGGGGGGTACTATAATTCACCCCTCCACTTT.